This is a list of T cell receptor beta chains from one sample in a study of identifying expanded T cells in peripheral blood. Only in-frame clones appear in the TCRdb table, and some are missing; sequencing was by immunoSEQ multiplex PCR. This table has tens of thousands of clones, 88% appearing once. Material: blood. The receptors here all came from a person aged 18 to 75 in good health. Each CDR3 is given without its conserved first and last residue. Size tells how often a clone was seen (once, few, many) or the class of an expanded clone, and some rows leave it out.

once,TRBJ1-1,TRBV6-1,ASSESSIRAEAF
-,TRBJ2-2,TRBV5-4,ASGLQGVNTGELF
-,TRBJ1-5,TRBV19,ASSIGGGPGQPQH
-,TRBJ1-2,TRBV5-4,ASSYGQPNYGYT
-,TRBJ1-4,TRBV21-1,ASSKGSLTTNEKLF
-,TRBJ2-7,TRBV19,ASSIAWASGRITYEQY
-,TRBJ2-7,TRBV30,AWSDPRAASSYEQY
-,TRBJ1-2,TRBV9,ASSVVGTRDSLNYGYT
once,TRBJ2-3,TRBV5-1,ASSPNLQEPTDTQY
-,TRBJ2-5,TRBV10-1,ASSGHGQETQY
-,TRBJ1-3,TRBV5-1,ASSTIQGNTIY
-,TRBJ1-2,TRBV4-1,ASSQGGGYT
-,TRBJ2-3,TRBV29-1,SVAKRLAGEPSTDTQY
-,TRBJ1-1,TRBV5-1,ASSLAPGVTEAF
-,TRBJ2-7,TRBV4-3,ASSQDTLGSGISYEQY
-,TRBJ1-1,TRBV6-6,ASSYDTTEAF
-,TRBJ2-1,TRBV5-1,ASGASGYNEQF
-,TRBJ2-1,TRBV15,ATSDTRDRGTNEQF
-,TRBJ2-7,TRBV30,AWSYSGAFPYEQY
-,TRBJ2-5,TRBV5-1,ASSPLHPAQETQY
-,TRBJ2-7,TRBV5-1,ASSSQLGYYEQY
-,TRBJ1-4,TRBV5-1,ASSFNRGNEKLF
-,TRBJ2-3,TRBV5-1,ASSLLALGTQY
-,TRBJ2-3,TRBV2,ASSKEGLAGAGVTDTQY
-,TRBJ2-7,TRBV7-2,ASSPYGTGVRVEQY
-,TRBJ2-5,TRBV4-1,ASSQGQGWETQY
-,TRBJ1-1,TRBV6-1,ASRGSTGEAF
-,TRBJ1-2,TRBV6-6,ASSFGGAVYGYT
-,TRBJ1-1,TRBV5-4,ASSLPGGTEAF
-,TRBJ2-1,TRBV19,ASSIGSLAGGLREQF
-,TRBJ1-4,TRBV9,ASSVYGTSNEKLF
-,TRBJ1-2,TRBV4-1,ASSQDRQVYYGYT
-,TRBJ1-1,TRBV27,ATRWDTEAF
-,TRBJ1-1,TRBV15,ATSGQNTEAF